This T cell receptor beta chain was retrieved from a study of blood T cells in healthy people across ages. This CDR3 region has 11 residues. Germline loops: CDR1 MNHNS, CDR2 SASEGT. Trimming pared 2 bases from V and 14 bases from J, leaving 11 bases between. PCR was performed a second time for about 7 to 11 cycles using a sample-barcoded 5' primer and a J-beta primer mix. Sequencing recovered at least 2.5 million CDR3-containing paired-end reads from each sample. From the 5' RACE reads, TCRdb called clonotypes with MiXCR, one entry per CDR3 protein. The sample lists about 1.8 million distinct CDR3 sequences, about 49% seen once, with about 2.1% in the top ten.

This chain links TRBV6-1 with TRBJ2-3; D gene ambiguous. The specimen was blood. This receptor was obtained from a woman aged 40 to 49 in good health. The CDR3: CASSEIADGYF. The CDR3 bases are TGTGCCAGCAGTGAAATTGCGGACGGGTATTTT.